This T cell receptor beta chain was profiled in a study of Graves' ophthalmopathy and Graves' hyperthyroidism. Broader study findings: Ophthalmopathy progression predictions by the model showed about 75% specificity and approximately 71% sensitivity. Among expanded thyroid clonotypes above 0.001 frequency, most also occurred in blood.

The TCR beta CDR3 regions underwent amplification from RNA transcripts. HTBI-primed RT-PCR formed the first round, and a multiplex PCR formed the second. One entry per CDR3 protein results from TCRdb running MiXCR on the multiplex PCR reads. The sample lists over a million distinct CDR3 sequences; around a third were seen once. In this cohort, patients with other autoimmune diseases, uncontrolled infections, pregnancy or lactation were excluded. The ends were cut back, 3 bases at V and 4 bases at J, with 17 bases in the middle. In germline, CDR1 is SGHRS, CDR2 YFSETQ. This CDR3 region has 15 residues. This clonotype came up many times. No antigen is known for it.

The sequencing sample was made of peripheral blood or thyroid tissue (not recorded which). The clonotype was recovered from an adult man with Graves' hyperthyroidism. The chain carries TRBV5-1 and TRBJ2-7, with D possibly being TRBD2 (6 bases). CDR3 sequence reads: CASSSVGGSEYEQYF. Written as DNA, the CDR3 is TGCGCCAGCAGCTCCGTTGGGGGGTCGGAATACGAGCAGTACTTC.